This TCR beta chain was found in a study of blood T cell repertoires in COVID-19. For the study at large: Donors in the United States, Italy and Spain gave samples during acute or convalescent COVID-19.

CDR1 is MNHEY, CDR2 SMNVEV, per germline (reference sequence). This CDR3 is built from 13 residues. The ends were cut back, 6 bases at V and 4 bases at J, with 10 bases in the middle. TCRdb keeps only in-frame clones here, not all; method: immunoSEQ multiplex PCR. This table holds about 200,000 clones, 70% to 90% found once. The chain employs TRBV27 and TRBJ1-3; possible D gene TRBD1, 6 bases. This receptor was obtained from a man between 60 and 75 years old with COVID-19, enrolled during active disease. What was sequenced was peripheral blood. The DNA of the CDR3 is TGTGCCAGCAGGGGGGCACGCGGAAACACCATATATTTT. This gives the protein CASRGARGNTIYF.